This TCR beta chain was retrieved from a study of monozygotic twins with cystic fibrosis. Profiling relied on immunoSEQ multiplex PCR, and the TCRdb table lists in-frame clones only, not all of them. The table shows 12,000 to 15,000 clones, with 75% to 90% occurring only once. Sequencing was carried out using blood. The TCR sequence derives from a boy between 5 and 17 years old with cystic fibrosis.

The CDR3 is CASSLGKETQYF. In nucleotides, the CDR3 is TGTGCCAGCAGCTTAGGCAAGGAGACCCAGTACTTC. The gene calls are TRBV13 and TRBJ2-5; D not certain. V shed 0 bases and J shed 5 bases, with 4 bases lying between them. Germline CDR1 PRHDT, CDR2 FYEKMQ (reference sequence). The CDR3 loop spans 12 amino acids.